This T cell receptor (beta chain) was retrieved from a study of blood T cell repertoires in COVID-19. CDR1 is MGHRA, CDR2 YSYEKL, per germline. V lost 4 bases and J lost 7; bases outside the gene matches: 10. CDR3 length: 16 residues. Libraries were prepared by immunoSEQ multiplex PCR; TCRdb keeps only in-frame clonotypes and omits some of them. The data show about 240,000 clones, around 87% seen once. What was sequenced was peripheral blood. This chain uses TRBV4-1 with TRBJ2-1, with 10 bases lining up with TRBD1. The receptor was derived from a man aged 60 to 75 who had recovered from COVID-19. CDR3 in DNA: TGCGCCAGCAGCCTTCGGGGGACAGGGGTAGTAAATGAGCAGTTCTTC. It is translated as CASSLRGTGVVNEQFF.